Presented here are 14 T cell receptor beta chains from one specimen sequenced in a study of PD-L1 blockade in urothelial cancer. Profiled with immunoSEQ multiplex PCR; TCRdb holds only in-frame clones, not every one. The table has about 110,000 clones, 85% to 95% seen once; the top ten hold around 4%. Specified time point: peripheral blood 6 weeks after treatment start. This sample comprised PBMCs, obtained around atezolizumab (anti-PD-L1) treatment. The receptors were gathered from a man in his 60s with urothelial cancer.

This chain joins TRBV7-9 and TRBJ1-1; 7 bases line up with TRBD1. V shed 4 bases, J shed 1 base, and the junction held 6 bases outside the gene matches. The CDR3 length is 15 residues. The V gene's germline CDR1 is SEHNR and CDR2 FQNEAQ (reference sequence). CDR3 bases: TGTGCCAGCAGCTCCTGGACAGGAAAGAACACTGAAGCTTTCTTT. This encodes CASSSWTGKNTEAFF. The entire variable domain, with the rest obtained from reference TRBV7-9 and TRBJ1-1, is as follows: DTGVSQNPRHKITKRGQNVTFRCDPISEHNRLYWYRQTLGQGPEFLTYFQNEAQLEKSRLLSDRFSAERPKGSFSTLEIQRTEQGDSAMYLCASSSWTGKNTEAFFGQGTRLTVV.

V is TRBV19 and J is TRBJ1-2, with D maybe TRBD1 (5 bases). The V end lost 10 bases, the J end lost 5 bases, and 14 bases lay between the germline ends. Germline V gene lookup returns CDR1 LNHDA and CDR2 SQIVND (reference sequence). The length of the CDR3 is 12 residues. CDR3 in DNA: TGTGCCACTTCGGGGGGGAATTATGGCTACACCTTC. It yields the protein CATSGGNYGYTF.

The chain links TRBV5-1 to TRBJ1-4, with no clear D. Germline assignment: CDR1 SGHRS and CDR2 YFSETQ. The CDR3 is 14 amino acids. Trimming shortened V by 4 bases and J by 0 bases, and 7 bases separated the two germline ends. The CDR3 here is CASSQAATNEKLFF. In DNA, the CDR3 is TGCGCCAGCAGCCAAGCTGCAACTAATGAAAAACTGTTTTTT.

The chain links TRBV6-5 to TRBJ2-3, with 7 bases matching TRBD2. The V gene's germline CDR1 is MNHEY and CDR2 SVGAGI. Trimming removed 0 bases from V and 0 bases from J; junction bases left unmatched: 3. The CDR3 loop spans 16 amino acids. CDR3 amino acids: CASSYSGGSSTDTQYF. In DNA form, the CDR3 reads TGTGCCAGCAGTTACTCTGGCGGGAGTAGCACAGATACGCAGTATTTT.

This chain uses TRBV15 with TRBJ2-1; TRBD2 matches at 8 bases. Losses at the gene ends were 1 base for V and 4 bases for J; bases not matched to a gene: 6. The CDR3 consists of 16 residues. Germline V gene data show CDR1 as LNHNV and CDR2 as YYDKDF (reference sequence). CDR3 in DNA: TGTGCCACCAGCAGAGCGCCCAGCGGGGGTTACAATGAGCAGTTCTTC. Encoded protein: CATSRAPSGGYNEQFF.

The DNA of the CDR3 is TGTGCCAGTAGTCCGGGGACTAGCGGGGCTAGATTCACAGATACGCAGTATTTT. Protein: CASSPGTSGARFTDTQYF. The rearrangement links TRBV19 to TRBJ2-3, with 13 bases that match TRBD2. V lost 5 bases, J lost 2 bases, and 10 bases stayed unmatched. There are 18 residues in the CDR3. Per the germline V gene, CDR1 is LNHDA and CDR2 is SQIVND (reference sequence).

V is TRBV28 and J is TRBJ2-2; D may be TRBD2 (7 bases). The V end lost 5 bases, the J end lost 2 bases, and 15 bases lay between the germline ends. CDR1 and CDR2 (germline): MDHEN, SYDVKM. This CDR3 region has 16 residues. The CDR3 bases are TGTGCCAGCAGTCCGGTACCGGGGGGCAACACCGGGGAGCTGTTTTTT. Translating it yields CASSPVPGGNTGELFF.

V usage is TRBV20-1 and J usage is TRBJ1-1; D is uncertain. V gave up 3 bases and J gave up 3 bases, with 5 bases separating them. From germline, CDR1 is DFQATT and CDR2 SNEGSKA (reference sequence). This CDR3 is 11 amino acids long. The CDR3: CSASGYTEAFF. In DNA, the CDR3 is TGCAGTGCTAGCGGGTACACTGAAGCTTTCTTT.

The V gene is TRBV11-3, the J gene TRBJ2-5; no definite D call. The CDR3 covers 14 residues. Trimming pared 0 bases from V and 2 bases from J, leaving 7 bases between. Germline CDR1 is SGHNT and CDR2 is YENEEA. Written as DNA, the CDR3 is TGTGCCAGCAGCTTAGAAGTCAGTCAAGAGACCCAGTACTTC. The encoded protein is CASSLEVSQETQYF.

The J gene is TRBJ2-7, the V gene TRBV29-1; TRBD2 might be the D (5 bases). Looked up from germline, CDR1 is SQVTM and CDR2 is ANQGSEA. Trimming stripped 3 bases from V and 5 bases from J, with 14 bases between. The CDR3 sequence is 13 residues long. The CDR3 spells CSVDEGEPNEQYF. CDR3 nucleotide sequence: TGCAGCGTTGACGAGGGCGAGCCAAACGAGCAGTACTTC.

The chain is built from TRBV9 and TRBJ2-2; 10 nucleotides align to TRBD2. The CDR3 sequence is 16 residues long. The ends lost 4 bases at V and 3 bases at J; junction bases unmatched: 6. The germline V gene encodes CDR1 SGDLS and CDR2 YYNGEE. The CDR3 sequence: CASSPHGTSDTGELFF. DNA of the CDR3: TGTGCCAGCAGCCCTCACGGGACTAGCGACACCGGGGAGCTGTTTTTT.

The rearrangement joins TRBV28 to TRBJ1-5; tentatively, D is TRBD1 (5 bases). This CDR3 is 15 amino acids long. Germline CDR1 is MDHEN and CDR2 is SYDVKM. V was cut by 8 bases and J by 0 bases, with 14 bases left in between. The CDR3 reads CASFPTGFSNQPQHF. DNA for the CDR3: TGTGCCAGCTTCCCTACAGGTTTTAGCAATCAGCCCCAGCATTTT.

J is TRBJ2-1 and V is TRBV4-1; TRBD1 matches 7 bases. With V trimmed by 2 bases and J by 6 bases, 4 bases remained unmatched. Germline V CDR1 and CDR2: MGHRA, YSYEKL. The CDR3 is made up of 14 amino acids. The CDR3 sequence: CASSQRDRVNEQFF. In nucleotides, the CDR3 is TGCGCCAGCAGCCAACGCGACAGGGTCAATGAGCAGTTCTTC.

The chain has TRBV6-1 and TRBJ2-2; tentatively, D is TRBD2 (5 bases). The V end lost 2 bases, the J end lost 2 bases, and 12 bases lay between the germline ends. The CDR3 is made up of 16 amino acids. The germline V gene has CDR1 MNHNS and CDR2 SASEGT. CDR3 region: CASSEYGGRNTGELFF. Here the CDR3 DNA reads TGTGCCAGCAGTGAATACGGCGGGCGTAACACCGGGGAGCTGTTTTTT.